These 11 T cell receptor beta chains share one sample of origin, sequenced in a study of T cell repertoires in cytomegalovirus infection (dated by TCRdb to between 2018 and 2021). Sequencing instrument: Illumina HiSeq 1500. In TCRdb, the public reads were trimmed at Q25 with fastp and aligned with MiXCR, with productive beta chains retained. A single entry per CDR3 protein holds the most common genes and DNA from its merged rows. The sample table lists about 770,000 distinct CDR3 sequences, almost 30% of them with a count of one. The ten largest clones take up around 13% of the sample. The sample's treatment or condition label is to be understood as: in vitro stimulation with specific CMV peptide epitopes to enrich CMV-specific T cells. Their recognized antigens are unknown. Here the sequenced sample was cultured CD8+ T cells from PBMCs, taken from culture after CMV antigen stimulation. Source of these receptors: a human donor in good health (CMV status not recorded). Some clones in this sample may be carry-over from other donors' samples.

This clonotype was counted only a few times. V and J are TRBV12-3 or TRBV12-4 and TRBJ1-2, with D unresolved. V was clipped by 2 bases and J by 4 bases, with 11 bases between them. This CDR3 has 14 residues. CDR3 sequence: CASSLYDGTYGYTF. The CDR3 nucleotides are TGTGCCAGCAGTTTATATGACGGAACCTATGGCTACACCTTC.

This clonotype showed up just a few times. This chain uses TRBV2 with TRBJ1-2; D unresolved. The CDR3 totals 9 residues. The V gene lost 7 bases and the J gene lost 8 bases, with 5 bases spanning the gap. Germline lookup yields CDR1 SNHLY and CDR2 FYNNEI. In DNA, the CDR3 is TGTGCCAGCATCCTGGGCTACACCTTC. Its translation: CASILGYTF. The variable domain in full, with the rest retrieved from reference TRBV2 and TRBJ1-2, is EPEVTQTPSHQVTQMGQEVILRCVPISNHLYFYWYRQILGQKVEFLVSFYNNEISEKSEIFDDQFSVERPDGSNFTLKIRSTKLEDSAMYFCASILGYTFGSGTRLTVV.

This clonotype was detected a few times. The gene calls are TRBV12-3 or TRBV12-4 and TRBJ2-6; possibly TRBD1 for D (5 bases). V was shortened by 8 bases and J by 0 bases, with 14 bases between the two germline ends. The CDR3 consists of 16 residues. The CDR3 loop is CASPTATPSGANVLTF. DNA of the CDR3: TGTGCCAGCCCGACAGCTACCCCCTCTGGGGCCAACGTCCTGACTTTC.

This clonotype appeared a few times. The rearrangement links TRBV7-8 to TRBJ2-7, with D maybe TRBD1 (5 bases). This CDR3 comprises 15 residues. V was clipped by 1 base and J by 1 base, with 11 bases between them. In germline, CDR1 is SGHVS, CDR2 FQNEAQ. The CDR3 protein is CASSLERKGSYEQYV. CDR3 DNA sequence: TGTGCCAGCAGCTTAGAGAGGAAGGGGTCCTACGAGCAGTACGTC.

At least ten counts were recorded for this clonotype. The genes are TRBV7-9 and TRBJ2-3; D call uncertain. The V gene lost 5 bases and the J gene lost 5 bases, with 11 bases spanning the gap. Germline V gene lookup returns CDR1 SEHNR and CDR2 FQNEAQ (reference sequence). CDR3 length equals 13 residues. As DNA, the CDR3 is TGTGCCAGCAGCCCATCAGTTCAAGATACGCAGTATTTT. It yields the protein CASSPSVQDTQYF.

The chain employs TRBV6-6 and TRBJ2-3; D is undetermined. Deletions cut 2 bases from V and 6 bases from J, with 12 bases between. The CDR3 covers 14 residues. Germline V gene data show CDR1 as MNHNY and CDR2 as SVGAGI (reference sequence). The CDR3 sequence: CASSYDFPMDTQYF. The CDR3 nucleotides are TGTGCCAGCAGTTACGACTTCCCTATGGATACGCAGTATTTT.

The V call is TRBV10-3, the J call TRBJ2-1; 8 nucleotides align to TRBD2. The CDR3 has 14 amino acids. V shed 7 bases, J shed 7 bases, and the junction held 9 bases outside the gene matches. The germline V gene has CDR1 ENHRY and CDR2 SYGVKD. The CDR3 nucleotides read TGTGCCATCAATCGGCGGGGGGAGGGGAATGAGCAGTTCTTC. As protein: CAINRRGEGNEQFF.

This clonotype occurred a few times. The chain employs TRBV7-9 and TRBJ2-7; TRBD1 might be the D (6 bases). CDR1 and CDR2 (germline): SEHNR, FQNEAQ (reference sequence). The CDR3 sequence is 13 residues long. With 6 bases removed from V and 1 base from J, the gap between germline ends came to 10 bases. The CDR3 region is CASRSGQSYEQYF. CDR3 coding DNA: TGTGCCAGCAGAAGCGGACAGTCCTACGAGCAGTACTTC.

This clonotype has only a few counts. The rearrangement joins TRBV12-3 or TRBV12-4 to TRBJ2-3; maybe TRBD2 (5 bases). Between the trimmed V and J ends, which lost 6 bases and 5 bases, there was a span of 12 bases. CDR3 length equals 13 residues. The CDR3, as DNA: TGTGCCAGCAGACCCTTGGGGAGAGATACGCAGTATTTT. Translated, it gives CASRPLGRDTQYF.

Only a few counts were recorded for this clonotype. The V and J genes are TRBV12-3 or TRBV12-4 and TRBJ2-1; TRBD2 is a possible D gene (5 bases). The CDR3 has 11 residues. Trimming shortened V by 6 bases and J by 7 bases, and 7 bases separated the two germline ends. CDR3 in DNA: TGTGCCAGCAGGGCGGGTAATGAGCAGTTCTTC. This encodes CASRAGNEQFF.

The CDR3 sequence is CATSDFSGETYNEQFF. The CDR3 region has the DNA TGTGCCACCAGTGATTTTAGCGGGGAGACCTACAATGAGCAGTTCTTC. This rearrangement joins TRBV24-1 to TRBJ2-1, with 8 bases aligning to TRBD2. V lost 1 base to trimming and J lost 2 bases; unmatched junction nucleotides: 3. CDR1 and CDR2 (germline): KGHDR, SFDVKD. This CDR3 is built from 16 residues.